This T cell receptor beta chain originates from a study of T-cell memory formation after mild COVID-19. TCRdb re-analysed the 5' RACE reads in MiXCR, keeping a single row per CDR3 protein. The sample holds about 360,000 distinct CDR3 sequences, under 15% seen once. At least ten counts were recorded for this clonotype. This CDR3 contains 13 residues. The V gene lost 2 bases and the J gene lost 4 bases, with 7 bases spanning the gap. The material sequenced was PBMCs or a T cell subset sorted from them (not recorded which). This sequence was found in a man between 18 and 29 years old who had mild COVID-19 (a few samples of this study predate the infection). Cell type and time point are not known. J is TRBJ2-3 and V is TRBV12-3 or TRBV12-4; D possibly corresponds to TRBD2 (5 bases). DNA for the CDR3: TGTGCCAGCAGTTTATGGGGAGCAGATACGCAGTATTTT. It encodes CASSLWGADTQYF.